What follows describes a single T cell receptor beta chain. The CDR3 has 16 residues. Germline V gene data show CDR1 as MNHEY and CDR2 as SVGEGT. The germline V and J ends were trimmed by 2 bases and 1 base, with 9 bases remaining between them. These data originate in a study of blood T cell repertoires in COVID-19. For the study at large: Sites across the United States, Italy and Spain contributed samples from acute and convalescent COVID-19.

Residents of about 25 US areas, aged 18 to 89 years, made up the participants. Original data processing: It was from reference gene primer amplification that nucleated cell counts were estimated. The protocol was immunoSEQ multiplex PCR, while the TCRdb copy is restricted to in-frame clones and leaves out a portion. V and J calls and clone size come straight from that table; D and trimming were deduced from the DNA. Seen here are a few hundred thousand clones, about four fifths observed once, and the top ten hold roughly 4.7%. The J gene is TRBJ1-6, the V gene TRBV6-2 or TRBV6-3, with D unresolved. The sequencing sample was made of PBMCs or T cells enriched from blood (not recorded which). The clonotype originates from a man in his forties who had been exposed to COVID-19. CDR3 coding DNA: TGTGCCAGCAGTTACAAAGCGGGGTCCTATAATTCACCCCTCCACTTT. Its translation is CASSYKAGSYNSPLHF.